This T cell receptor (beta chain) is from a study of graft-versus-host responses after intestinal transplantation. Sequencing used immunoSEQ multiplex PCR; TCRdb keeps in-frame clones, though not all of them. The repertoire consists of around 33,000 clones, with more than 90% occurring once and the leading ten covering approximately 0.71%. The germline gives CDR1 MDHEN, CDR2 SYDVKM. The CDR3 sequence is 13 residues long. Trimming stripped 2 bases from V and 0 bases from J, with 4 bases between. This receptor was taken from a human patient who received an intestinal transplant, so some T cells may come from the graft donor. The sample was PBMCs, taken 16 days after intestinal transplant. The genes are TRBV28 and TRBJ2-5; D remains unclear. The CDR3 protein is CASSLRYQETQYF. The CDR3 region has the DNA TGTGCCAGCAGTTTAAGGTACCAAGAGACCCAGTACTTC.